Each of the 2 T cell receptor beta chains below was sequenced from the same sample in a study of OX40 agonist ivuxolimab in advanced cancers. TCRdb's copy holds only in-frame clones and misses some; the assay was immunoSEQ multiplex PCR. The data contain approximately 130,000 clones, about nine tenths of them seen just once; the ten biggest clones take up approximately 1.1%. The sample consisted of CD4+ or CD8+ T cells sorted from blood, taken in a trial of the OX40 agonist ivuxolimab. These receptors all stem from an adult with an advanced solid tumor such as melanoma, head and neck, liver or kidney cancer.

The chain combines TRBV27 with TRBJ2-3, with D perhaps TRBD1 or TRBD2 (6 bases each). Germline V gene sequence: CDR1 MNHEY, CDR2 SMNVEV (reference sequence). The length of the CDR3 is 13 residues. The V end was cut by 6 bases, the J end by 9 bases, with 16 bases between. Written as DNA, the CDR3 is TGTGCCAGCAGCGAAGGAACAGGGAGGACGCAGTATTTT. Its translation is CASSEGTGRTQYF.

The gene calls are TRBV13 and TRBJ2-3; no firm D call. The V end was cut by 4 bases, the J end by 1 base, with 9 bases between. The CDR3 loop spans 14 amino acids. Germline-derived CDR1 and CDR2 are PRHDT and FYEKMQ (reference sequence). The CDR3 loop reads CASSSGRGTDTQYF. The CDR3 bases are TGTGCCAGCAGCTCAGGCCGGGGCACAGATACGCAGTATTTT.